This record concerns one T cell receptor (beta chain) sequence. As yet, its antigen is unknown. These data originate in a study of human thymus T cells. Trimming took 1 base from V and 2 from J, leaving 19 bases between them. Germline loops: CDR1 SGHDT, CDR2 YYEEEE. This CDR3 comprises 18 residues. Some clones are missing from TCRdb's copy, which holds only in-frame ones; the method was immunoSEQ multiplex PCR. In the table there are roughly 120,000 clones, more than 90% of which are singletons. Overall study findings and caveats: Thymic and blood repertoires appeared to display a bias in their usage of V and J genes. Unrelated people showed highly overlapping thymic repertoires, related research reported.

In corrective heart surgery, resections were taken, and these provided the thymus tissue. Healthy Finnish infants undergoing corrective surgery for congenital heart defects provided the donor material. Sample: thymus tissue. This TCR came from a boy under two years old with a congenital heart defect but otherwise immunologically healthy. The chain links TRBV5-6 to TRBJ2-1, with TRBD2 as a possible D gene (5 bases). The CDR3 region is CASSLHFDASRPYNEQFF. The DNA for the CDR3 is TGTGCCAGCAGCTTGCACTTCGACGCTAGCCGCCCCTACAATGAGCAGTTCTTC.